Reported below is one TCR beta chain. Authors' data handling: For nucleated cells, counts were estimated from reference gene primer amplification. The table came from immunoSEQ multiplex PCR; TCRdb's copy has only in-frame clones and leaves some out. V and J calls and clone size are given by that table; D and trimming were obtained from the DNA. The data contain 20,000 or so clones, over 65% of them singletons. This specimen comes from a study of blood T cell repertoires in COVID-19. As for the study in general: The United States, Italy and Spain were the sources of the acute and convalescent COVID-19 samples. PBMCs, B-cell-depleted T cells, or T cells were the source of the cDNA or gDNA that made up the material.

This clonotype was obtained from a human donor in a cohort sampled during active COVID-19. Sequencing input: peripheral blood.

In DNA, the CDR3 is TGTGCCAGCAGCCTCCCCCCCTTCCAGGATACGCAGTATTTT. Protein product: CASSLPPFQDTQYF. J is TRBJ2-3 and V is TRBV11-2, with D unclear. V shed 5 bases and J shed 6 bases, with 15 bases lying between them. The CDR3 length is 14 residues. From germline, CDR1 is SGHAT and CDR2 FQNNGV.